This TCR beta chain derives from a study of blood T cells in healthy people across ages. Together with a sample-barcoded 5' primer, a J-beta primer mix was included in a second PCR lasting about 6 to 12 cycles. A 12-random-nucleotide template-switch adaptor tagged each cDNA molecule. TCRdb called the 5' RACE reads again in MiXCR, with one record for every CDR3 protein. The profile shows about 640,000 distinct CDR3 sequences, about 54% of them singletons. The V segment lost 0 bases and the J segment 14 bases; nucleotides outside the gene matches: 9. Germline lookup yields CDR1 SGHRS and CDR2 YFSETQ. The CDR3 runs 15 residues. Findings of the study overall: A conclusive naive versus antigen-experienced comparison was prevented by the unsorted PBMCs.

Turning to this clonotype: The antigen is undetermined.

Each sample gave at least 6.5 million isolated PBMCs. The authors extracted at least 6 micrograms of total RNA per sample. The sample taken for sequencing was blood. This TCR derives from a man aged 55 to 69 in good health. The V gene is TRBV5-1, the J gene TRBJ1-6, with TRBD1 matching 9 bases. The CDR3 nucleotides read TGCGCCAGCAGCTTGGGGGACAGGGATCCCGCCACCCTCCACTTT. Its translation: CASSLGDRDPATLHF.